The 27 T cell receptor beta chains below come from one sample, sequenced in a study of shared clonotypes between healthy human individuals (dated by TCRdb to the early 2020s). Library preparation was by the immunoSEQ multiplex PCR assay. TCRdb stores this immuneACCESS table with in-frame sequences only. Part of the clones is absent; in the studies checked, under half of the shortfall reflects unresolved V genes, and no reason is known for the rest. The sample contains 700,000 to 950,000 clones, around 96% of them found a single time. The ten largest account for about 0.25% of the sample. CD8 naive samples were CD45RO-negative cells positively selected for CCR7, giving a CD45RA+CCR7+ population that excluded TemRA cells. Sequenced input: naive CD8+ T cells sorted from blood. This specimen's cell subset or site label, interpreted: CD45RA+CCR7+. These receptors were taken from a man younger than 45 in good health.

The chain is built from TRBV2 and TRBJ2-1; no definite D call. Per germline, CDR1 SNHLY and CDR2 FYNNEI. Trimming cost V 0 bases and J 0 bases, with 9 bases left between them. The CDR3 is 16 amino acids. This chain's CDR3 is CASSEALSSSYNEQFF. CDR3 nucleotides: TGTGCCAGCAGTGAAGCGCTCTCCAGCTCCTACAATGAGCAGTTCTTC.

The chain carries TRBV7-6 and TRBJ1-5, with TRBD1 matching 7 bases. Per germline, CDR1 SGHVS and CDR2 FNYEAQ. CDR3 length: 17 residues. With 5 bases clipped from V and 2 bases from J, the junction kept 12 bases outside the gene matches. The CDR3 DNA reads TGTGCCAGCAGCCCGGGGGGGACAGTGAGTGGCAATCAGCCCCAGCATTTT. Residues: CASSPGGTVSGNQPQHF.

This sequence joins TRBV14 and TRBJ2-7; 9 bases fit TRBD2. CDR3 length equals 15 residues. V lost 4 bases, J lost 7 bases, and 11 bases stayed unmatched. Germline lookup yields CDR1 SGHDN and CDR2 FVKESK. CDR3 residues: CASSLLGGRAGEQYF. In nucleotides, the CDR3 is TGTGCCAGCAGCCTCCTCGGCGGGAGGGCGGGTGAGCAGTACTTC.

V is TRBV5-1 and J is TRBJ2-1; 8 nucleotides align to TRBD1. This CDR3 has 15 amino acids. V lost 0 bases to trimming and J lost 6 bases; unmatched junction nucleotides: 5. Germline V gene sequence: CDR1 SGHRS, CDR2 YFSETQ. CDR3 protein: CASSLETGELNEQFF. CDR3 nucleotide sequence: TGCGCCAGCAGCTTGGAGACAGGGGAGCTCAATGAGCAGTTCTTC.

The sample holds one count of this clone. This chain uses TRBV11-2 with TRBJ2-3; 8 bases map to TRBD2. This CDR3 has 16 residues. V lost 5 bases to trimming and J lost 8 bases; unmatched junction nucleotides: 15. Germline-derived CDR1 and CDR2 are SGHAT and FQNNGV. The CDR3: CASSPKGAGAVGTQYF. Written as DNA, the CDR3 is TGTGCCAGCAGCCCCAAGGGAGCGGGAGCCGTAGGTACGCAGTATTTT.

The chain has TRBV7-9 and TRBJ1-2; D call uncertain. The CDR3 loop spans 11 amino acids. Between the trimmed V and J ends, which lost 6 bases and 8 bases, there was a span of 10 bases. Per the germline V gene, CDR1 is SEHNR and CDR2 is FQNEAQ (reference sequence). In nucleotides, the CDR3 is TGTGCCAGCAGTTTTGGGGAAGGCTACACCTTC. Encoded protein: CASSFGEGYTF. Full variable domain (remainder filled in from reference TRBV7-9 and TRBJ1-2): DTGVSQNPRHKITKRGQNVTFRCDPISEHNRLYWYRQTLGQGPEFLTYFQNEAQLEKSRLLSDRFSAERPKGSFSTLEIQRTEQGDSAMYLCASSFGEGYTFGSGTRLTVV.

The V and J genes are TRBV10-3 and TRBJ2-4; tentative D call: TRBD1 (5 bases). Trimming cost V 3 bases and J 0 bases, with 9 bases left between them. CDR3 length: 15 residues. From germline, CDR1 is ENHRY and CDR2 SYGVKD. The CDR3: CAISDRVIAKNIQYF. CDR3 sequence (DNA): TGTGCCATCAGTGACAGGGTGATAGCCAAAAACATTCAGTACTTC.

The chain is built from TRBV7-6 and TRBJ1-1, with D unresolved. Germline V lookup: CDR1 SGHVS, CDR2 FNYEAQ. The CDR3 runs 12 residues. V was clipped by 0 bases and J by 7 bases, with 6 bases between them. The CDR3 here is CASSLACGEAFF. The DNA for the CDR3 is TGTGCCAGCAGCTTAGCGTGCGGTGAAGCTTTCTTT. Complete variable domain (other parts from reference TRBV7-6 and TRBJ1-1): GAGVSQSPRYKVTKRGQDVALRCDPISGHVSLYWYRQALGQGPEFLTYFNYEAQQDKSGLPNDRFSAERPEGSISTLTIQRTEQRDSAMYRCASSLACGEAFFGQGTRLTVV.

This sequence joins TRBV10-2 and TRBJ2-5; possibly TRBD1 for D (5 bases). The CDR3 contains 15 residues. Trimming took 7 bases from V and 4 from J, leaving 19 bases between them. The germline V gene encodes CDR1 WSHSY and CDR2 SAAADI. CDR3 DNA sequence: TGCGCCAGCAAACCTGGCAGTCAGGGCCTAGAGACCCAGTACTTC. This gives the protein CASKPGSQGLETQYF.

The chain carries TRBV7-6 and TRBJ2-7, with D possibly being TRBD2 (8 bases). Germline lookup yields CDR1 SGHVS and CDR2 FNYEAQ. This CDR3 has 20 residues. The V end lost 1 base, the J end lost 3 bases, and 28 bases lay between the germline ends. The DNA of the CDR3 is TGTGCCAGCAGCTTAGTTGCAGGGGGGATACGGGAGGGCCGAGACTACGAGCAGTACTTC. Translation gives CASSLVAGGIREGRDYEQYF.

This sequence joins TRBV4-1 and TRBJ2-7; a weak D match, TRBD2 (7 bases). CDR1 MGHRA and CDR2 YSYEKL come from the germline V gene. The CDR3 runs 14 residues. V was trimmed by 1 base and J by 7 bases, leaving 14 bases between them. The CDR3 sequence: CASSQVAGAREQYF. For the CDR3, the DNA is TGCGCCAGCAGCCAAGTGGCGGGGGCGAGGGAGCAGTACTTC.

The chain uses TRBV6-5 and TRBJ1-1; D gene uncertain. CDR1 and CDR2 from the germline V gene are MNHEY and SVGAGI. The CDR3 contains 14 residues. Trimming removed 1 base from V and 1 base from J, with 7 bases in between. The CDR3 protein is CASSYFSSNTEAFF. In DNA, the CDR3 is TGTGCCAGCAGTTACTTCAGCTCGAACACTGAAGCTTTCTTT.

The gene calls are TRBV5-1 and TRBJ2-7; TRBD1 is a possible D gene (6 bases). Trimming removed 0 bases at V and 5 bases at J, with 21 bases between. CDR1 is SGHRS and CDR2 is YFSETQ in the germline V gene. The CDR3 extends over 17 amino acids. CDR3 in amino acids: CASSLGFNYRESNEQYF. For the CDR3, the DNA is TGCGCCAGCAGCTTGGGGTTTAACTACAGGGAGTCTAACGAGCAGTACTTC.

Here the CDR3 reads CASSYSPGHPDGLFF. The CDR3 bases are TGTGCCAGCAGTTACTCCCCGGGACACCCAGATGGACTGTTTTTT. The gene calls are TRBV6-5 and TRBJ1-4, with D maybe TRBD1 (6 bases). The CDR3 has 15 amino acids. V was trimmed by 0 bases and J by 13 bases, leaving 18 bases between them. Germline-derived CDR1 and CDR2 are MNHEY and SVGAGI.

The V and J genes are TRBV9 and TRBJ2-1; D might be TRBD2 (5 bases). Germline CDR1 and CDR2: SGDLS and YYNGEE. Trimming shortened V by 4 bases and J by 4 bases, and 24 bases separated the two germline ends. The CDR3 spans 18 residues. The DNA for the CDR3 is TGTGCCAGCAGCCCCCAGACTATGCCCAACTTCATTTACAATGAGCAGTTCTTC. Protein: CASSPQTMPNFIYNEQFF.

The chain carries TRBV18 and TRBJ2-1; 7 bases align to TRBD2. CDR3 length: 14 amino acids. Germline CDR1 KGHSH, CDR2 LQKENI. The junction had 4 bases not matched to a gene; V was cut back by 3 bases and J by 5 bases. In DNA form, the CDR3 reads TGTGCCAGCTCACCGCGGGGGTACGACAATGAGCAGTTCTTC. Translated, it gives CASSPRGYDNEQFF.

The J gene is TRBJ2-7, the V gene TRBV5-5; perhaps TRBD1 as D (7 bases). The CDR3 totals 18 residues. The germline V gene encodes CDR1 SGHKS and CDR2 YYEKEE (reference sequence). Trimming removed 3 bases from V and 2 bases from J, with 24 bases in between. The DNA for the CDR3 is TGTGCCAGCAGCTCTAGTACGGGGTACCGCAGGGGGGCCTACGAGCAGTACTTC. Protein: CASSSSTGYRRGAYEQYF.

This clone has only one observation. V usage is TRBV5-1 and J usage is TRBJ2-2; TRBD2 aligns across 9 bases. The CDR3 sequence is 15 residues long. The germline gives CDR1 SGHRS, CDR2 YFSETQ. Trimming cost V 4 bases and J 9 bases; bases outside gene matches: 10. The DNA of the CDR3 is TGCGCCAGCAGCCCCCCTCAGCGGGAGGATTGGGAGCTGTTTTTT. It yields the protein CASSPPQREDWELFF. Together with reference TRBV5-1 and TRBJ2-2, the CDR3 gives the full variable domain: KAGVTQTPRYLIKTRGQQVTLSCSPISGHRSVSWYQQTPGQGLQFLFEYFSETQRNKGNFPGRFSGRQFSNSRSEMNVSTLELGDSALYLCASSPPQREDWELFFGEGSRLTVL.

The chain recombines TRBV7-8 with TRBJ2-2; D is unresolved. The V gene's germline CDR1 is SGHVS and CDR2 FQNEAQ. The CDR3 runs 16 residues. Trimming stripped 5 bases from V and 0 bases from J, with 13 bases between. CDR3 loop: CASSERIAANTGELFF. The CDR3 nucleotides read TGTGCCAGCAGCGAACGGATAGCCGCGAACACCGGGGAGCTGTTTTTT.

This chain uses TRBV13 with TRBJ2-7, with 7 bases fitting TRBD2. This CDR3 has 15 residues. CDR1 is PRHDT and CDR2 is FYEKMQ in the germline V gene (reference sequence). J lost 2 bases, V lost 5 bases, and 9 bases had no gene match. The DNA of the CDR3 is TGTGCCAGCAGCCCATGGGGACTAAAAACCTACGAGCAGTACTTC. Translated, it gives CASSPWGLKTYEQYF. The full variable domain, in which reference TRBV13 and TRBJ2-7 provide the parts outside the CDR3, is AAGVIQSPRHLIKEKRETATLKCYPIPRHDTVYWYQQGPGQDPQFLISFYEKMQSDKGSIPDRFSAQQFSDYHSELNMSSLELGDSALYFCASSPWGLKTYEQYFGPGTRLTVT.

The chain recombines TRBV7-2 with TRBJ2-7; the match to TRBD2 covers 15 bases. Germline values: CDR1 SGHTA, CDR2 FQGNSA. V was clipped by 2 bases and J by 4 bases; unmatched bases: 3. This CDR3 contains 16 residues. CDR3 DNA: TGTGCCAGCAGCTTATTGGGGACTAGCGGGAGGTACGAGCAGTACTTC. Translating it yields CASSLLGTSGRYEQYF.

The chain links TRBV7-9 to TRBJ2-7, with 7 bases lining up with TRBD1. V shed 4 bases and J 0 bases; nucleotides not matched to a gene: 6. The CDR3 is made up of 15 amino acids. Germline assignment: CDR1 SEHNR and CDR2 FQNEAQ (reference sequence). The CDR3 loop reads CASSSWDSLSYEQYF. CDR3 DNA sequence: TGTGCCAGCAGCTCTTGGGACAGCCTCTCCTACGAGCAGTACTTC.

J is TRBJ2-5 and V is TRBV27; D is undetermined. The CDR3 contains 14 residues. Looked up from germline, CDR1 is MNHEY and CDR2 is SMNVEV (reference sequence). V lost 3 bases, J lost 5 bases, and 13 bases lay in between. The CDR3 loop reads CASSFLGGQETQYF. The CDR3 region has the DNA TGTGCCAGCAGTTTTTTAGGCGGTCAGGAGACCCAGTACTTC.

This CDR3 reads CASSPRTGLGKETQYF. The CDR3, as DNA: TGTGCCAGCAGCCCCCGGACAGGACTAGGTAAAGAGACCCAGTACTTC. The chain links TRBV9 to TRBJ2-5, with D possibly being TRBD1 or TRBD2 (7 bases each). The CDR3 length is 16 residues. CDR1 and CDR2 (germline): SGDLS, YYNGEE. V was pared by 4 bases and J by 3 bases, with 19 bases between.

The chain carries TRBV14 and TRBJ2-7; weak D call: TRBD2 (7 bases). Germline loops: CDR1 SGHDN, CDR2 FVKESK. Trimming took off 4 bases at V and 1 base at J, with 20 bases between the two ends. The CDR3 is 17 amino acids. CDR3 amino acids: CASSRTLLEGGSYEQYF. As DNA, the CDR3 is TGTGCCAGCAGCCGTACCTTACTGGAGGGGGGGTCCTACGAGCAGTACTTC.

CDR3 region: CARALRSRTDTQYF. The CDR3 DNA follows: TGTGCCCGTGCCCTGCGGAGCCGCACAGATACGCAGTATTTT. The chain couples TRBV10-3 to TRBJ2-3; D ambiguous. V dropped 11 bases and J dropped 1 base, with 16 bases sitting between them. CDR1 and CDR2 (germline): ENHRY, SYGVKD. The CDR3 is 14 residues long.

The chain recombines TRBV9 with TRBJ2-7; 7 nucleotides align to TRBD1. Germline CDR1 is SGDLS and CDR2 is YYNGEE. This CDR3 comprises 15 residues. V lost 6 bases, J lost 2 bases, and 11 bases stayed unmatched. CDR3: CASTKGDSWAYEQYF. DNA for the CDR3: TGTGCCAGCACCAAAGGGGACAGTTGGGCCTACGAGCAGTACTTC.